These 4 T cell receptor beta chains originate from one sample sequenced in a study of blood T cell repertoires in COVID-19. Assay: immunoSEQ multiplex PCR; the TCRdb copy retains only in-frame clones and omits some. The table lists roughly 200,000 clones, around 85% of them singletons. The specimen was PBMCs or T cells enriched from blood (not recorded which). The receptors derive from a man aged 40-55 years who had recovered from COVID-19.

The rearrangement links TRBV9 to TRBJ1-2; D unresolved. The CDR3 runs to 13 residues. The germline V gene has CDR1 SGDLS and CDR2 YYNGEE. Trimming took 6 bases from V and 1 from J, leaving 10 bases between them. CDR3 region: CASTSPVNYGYTF. As DNA, the CDR3 is TGTGCCAGCACCTCCCCCGTTAACTATGGCTACACCTTC.

The chain joins TRBV2 to TRBJ1-3; maybe TRBD1 (5 bases). The V gene lost 2 bases and the J gene lost 2 bases, with 13 bases spanning the gap. Germline CDR1 and CDR2: SNHLY and FYNNEI. This CDR3 contains 16 residues. CDR3 amino acids: CASSESGGGPGNTIYF. In nucleotides, the CDR3 is TGTGCCAGCAGTGAATCCGGGGGAGGACCTGGAAACACCATATATTTT.

The chain uses TRBV12-5 and TRBJ1-2; TRBD1 is a possible D gene (5 bases). Germline V gene data show CDR1 as LGHNT and CDR2 as FRNRAP. V lost 0 bases to trimming and J lost 5 bases, with 16 bases between them. The CDR3 is 16 residues long. The CDR3 DNA sequence: TGTGCTAGTGGTTTGGTAGCCAGGGAAGGGATTTATGGCTACACCTTC. This codes for CASGLVAREGIYGYTF. Complete variable domain (other parts from reference TRBV12-5 and TRBJ1-2): DARVTQTPRHKVTEMGQEVTMRCQPILGHNTVFWYRQTMMQGLELLAYFRNRAPLDDSGMPKDRFSAEMPDATLATLKIQPSEPRDSAVYFCASGLVAREGIYGYTFGSGTRLTVV.

The CDR3 DNA follows: TGTGCCAGCAGTCGGCAGGGCACTGTGAATCAGCCCCAGCATTTT. Translation: CASSRQGTVNQPQHF. The chain has TRBV27 and TRBJ1-5; TRBD1 might be the D (5 bases). The CDR3 runs 15 residues. Between the trimmed V and J ends, which lost 5 bases and 4 bases, there was a span of 15 bases. Germline lookup yields CDR1 MNHEY and CDR2 SMNVEV (reference sequence).